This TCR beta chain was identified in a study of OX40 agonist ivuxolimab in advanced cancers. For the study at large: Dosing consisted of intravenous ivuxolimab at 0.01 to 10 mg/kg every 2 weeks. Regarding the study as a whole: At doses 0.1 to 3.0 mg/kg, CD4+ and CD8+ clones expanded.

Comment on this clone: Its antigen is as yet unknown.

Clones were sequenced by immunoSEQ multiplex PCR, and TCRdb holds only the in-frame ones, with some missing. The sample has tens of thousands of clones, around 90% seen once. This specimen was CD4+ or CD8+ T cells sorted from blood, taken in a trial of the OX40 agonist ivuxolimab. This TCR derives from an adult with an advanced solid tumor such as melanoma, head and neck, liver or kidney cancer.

The DNA of the CDR3 is TGTGCCAGCAGTTTCTTCGGGGCGGAGACCCAGTACTTC. Translation: CASSFFGAETQYF. The chain is built from TRBV28 and TRBJ2-5; either TRBD1 or TRBD2 may supply D (5 bases each). This CDR3 region has 13 residues. Trimming removed 3 bases at V and 5 bases at J, with 10 bases between. CDR1 is MDHEN and CDR2 is SYDVKM in the germline V gene.